These 8 T cell receptor beta chains were sequenced from one sample in a study of molecular identifiers for immune sequencing clone quantification. TCRdb reprocessed the PCR reads with MiXCR, giving one entry per CDR3 protein. The sample yields a few hundred thousand distinct CDR3 sequences, about a quarter seen once. Sequencing input: naive CD8+ T cells from blood, with Jurkat cell RNA spiked in. Subset meaning: FACS-sorted CD8+CD4-CCR7+CD45RA+ naive T cells. The receptor source for this set is a human donor in good health. Some libraries in this study had Jurkat cell RNA spiked in.

There are a few counts of this clonotype. This rearrangement joins TRBV19 to TRBJ2-2, with a weak D call TRBD2 (6 bases). Germline CDR1 and CDR2: LNHDA and SQIVND (reference sequence). The CDR3 is 15 residues long. V lost 3 bases, J lost 2 bases, and 10 bases lay in between. The CDR3 region is CASSILASNTGELFF. The CDR3 coding sequence is TGTGCCAGTAGTATCCTAGCGAGCAACACCGGGGAGCTGTTTTTT.

The chain joins TRBV6-2 or TRBV6-3 to TRBJ2-3; D perhaps matches TRBD1 (6 bases). The V end lost 7 bases, the J end lost 2 bases, and 16 bases lay between the germline ends. CDR1 and CDR2 (germline): MNHEY, SVGEGT. The CDR3 is 15 residues long. CDR3 amino acids: CASKRLGDNTDTQYF. In DNA form, the CDR3 reads TGTGCCAGCAAGCGCCTAGGGGACAACACAGATACGCAGTATTTT.

In this sample, this clonotype turned up many times. The rearrangement uses TRBV27 and TRBJ1-2; unclear D gene. Germline CDR1 MNHEY, CDR2 SMNVEV (reference sequence). Between the trimmed V and J ends, which lost 5 bases and 5 bases, there was a span of 9 bases. The length of the CDR3 is 12 residues. The DNA of the CDR3 is TGTGCCAGCAGTCCGACCGGATATGGCTACACCTTC. Its translation is CASSPTGYGYTF.

As for this clonotype: Just one base apart from a much larger clone, this may be a read error. The conserved closing phenylalanine or tryptophan is absent in this CDR3, likely reflecting a read error. The rearrangement links TRBV7-8 to TRBJ2-3, with TRBD2 matching over 9 bases. Germline loops: CDR1 SGHVS, CDR2 FQNEAQ. After removal of 4 bases from V and 0 bases from J, the junction contained 2 bases not matched to a gene. The CDR3 is made up of 15 amino acids. CDR3: CASSSLAGSTDTQYL. The CDR3 DNA follows: TGTGCCAGCAGCTCGCTAGCGGGGAGCACAGATACGCAGTATCTT.

The chain joins TRBV12-3 or TRBV12-4 to TRBJ1-1; no reliable D call. CDR3 size: 12 residues. Trimming took off 5 bases at V and 11 bases at J, with 15 bases between the two ends. The CDR3 spells CASSPTLHTAFF. CDR3 DNA: TGTGCCAGCAGTCCCACATTACACACGGCTTTCTTT.

In the case of this clonotype: This is likely a read error, given that the CDR3 carries no conserved phenylalanine or tryptophan at its end. J is TRBJ1-1 and V is TRBV12-3 or TRBV12-4; no reliable D call. This CDR3 has 12 amino acids. V lost 2 bases, J lost 1 base, and 2 bases lay in between. In DNA, the CDR3 is TGTGCCAGCAGTTTATCGAACACTGAAGCTTTCTCT. As protein: CASSLSNTEAFS.

The V call is TRBV6-5, the J call TRBJ2-1; tentatively, D is TRBD2 (5 bases). Per germline, CDR1 MNHEY and CDR2 SVGAGI. The germline V and J ends were trimmed by 4 bases and 9 bases, with 25 bases remaining between them. This CDR3 is built from 17 residues. This chain's CDR3 is CASSFHPGYTGSGEQFF. CDR3 coding DNA: TGTGCCAGCAGTTTTCACCCGGGATATACTGGAAGCGGTGAGCAGTTCTTC.

A note on this clonotype: This may come from a read error, since a much larger clone is one base off. This chain links TRBV28 with TRBJ2-7, with D uncertain. This CDR3 region has 10 residues. V lost 11 bases and J 3 bases, leaving 8 bases between the germline ends. Germline V CDR1 and CDR2: MDHEN, SYDVKM. The CDR3 loop reads CACRRYEQYF. CDR3 nucleotides: TGTGCCTGCCGACGCTACGAGCAGTACTTC.